This TCR beta chain stems from a study of T cells expressing NK-cell markers. Study summary: Most of the eight sequenced donors tested HCMV-seropositive; one tested seronegative. Study-wide results and limits: Several donors had dominant NKG2C+ clonotypes that comprised about 1.0-7.5% of their CD8+ T cells. The study found these clonotypes also leading the CD3+CD56-NKG2C+ fraction in several donors.

Synthesis of TCR beta cDNA relied on 5'RACE template switching carrying UMIs. TCRdb derives one entry per CDR3 protein from the 5' RACE reads, leaving out DNA. Its listing shows about 260,000 distinct CDR3 sequences. The CDR3 runs 11 residues. Looked up from germline, CDR1 is GTSNPN and CDR2 is SVGIG (reference sequence). Turning to this clonotype: Antigen: not known.

The clonotype was recovered from a man younger than 35 in good health. Material for sequencing was blood T cells: a sorted CD56 or NKG2C T cell subset, CD4+ or CD8+ T cells, or bulk PBMC T cells (not recorded which). The J gene is TRBJ2-5, the V gene TRBV30. CDR3: CAWSVLEDQYF.